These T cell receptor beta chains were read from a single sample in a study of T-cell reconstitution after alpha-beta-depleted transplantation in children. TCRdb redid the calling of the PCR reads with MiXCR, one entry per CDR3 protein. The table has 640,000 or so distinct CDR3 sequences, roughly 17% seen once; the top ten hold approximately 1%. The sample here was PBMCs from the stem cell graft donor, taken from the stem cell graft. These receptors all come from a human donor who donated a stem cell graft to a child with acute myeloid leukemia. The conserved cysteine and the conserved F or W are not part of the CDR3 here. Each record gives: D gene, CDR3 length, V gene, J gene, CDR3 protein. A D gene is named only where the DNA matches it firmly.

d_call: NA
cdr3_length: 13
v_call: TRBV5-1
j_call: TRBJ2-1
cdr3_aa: ASFSKSRGDSEQF

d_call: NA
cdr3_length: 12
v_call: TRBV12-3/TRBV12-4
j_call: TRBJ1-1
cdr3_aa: ASSRRVRNTEAF

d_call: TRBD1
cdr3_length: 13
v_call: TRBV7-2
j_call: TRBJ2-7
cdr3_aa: ASSFGDRGTDEQY

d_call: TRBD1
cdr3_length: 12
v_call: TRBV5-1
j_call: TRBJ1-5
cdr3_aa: ASSPGQEEQPQH

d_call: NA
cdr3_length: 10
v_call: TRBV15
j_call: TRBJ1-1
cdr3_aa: ATSRWGTEAF

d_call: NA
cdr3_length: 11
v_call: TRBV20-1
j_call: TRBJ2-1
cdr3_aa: SVETGNYNEQF

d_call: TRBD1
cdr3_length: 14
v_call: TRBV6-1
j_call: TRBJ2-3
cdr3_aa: ASSQTGGPWADTQY

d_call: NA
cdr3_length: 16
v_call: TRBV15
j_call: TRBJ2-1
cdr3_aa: ATSRDGAVLTSYNEQF

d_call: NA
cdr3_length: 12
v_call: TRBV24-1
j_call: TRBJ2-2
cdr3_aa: ATSDPMAAGELF

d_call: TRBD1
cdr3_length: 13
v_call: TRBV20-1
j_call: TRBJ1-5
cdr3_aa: SARGVTGCNQPQH

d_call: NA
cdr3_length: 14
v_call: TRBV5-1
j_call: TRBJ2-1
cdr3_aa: ASSLRAWVGYNEQF

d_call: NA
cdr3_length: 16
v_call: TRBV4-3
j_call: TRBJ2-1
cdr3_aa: ASSQVWLGVESYNEQF

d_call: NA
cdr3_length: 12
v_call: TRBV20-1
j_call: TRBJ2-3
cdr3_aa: SARPSASTDTQY